The rows below give T cell receptor beta chains drawn from one sample of a study of T cell changes during pregnancy in multiple sclerosis. Profiled with immunoSEQ multiplex PCR; TCRdb holds only in-frame clones, not every one. The sample yields some 81,000 clones, about 88% seen once. This specimen was peripheral blood, taken before pregnancy. The receptors stem from a female donor with multiple sclerosis, enrolled in a pregnancy study. CDR3s include the opening cysteine and the closing phenylalanine or tryptophan. A D gene is named only where the DNA matches it firmly. Clone sizes are given selectively: once, few, many, or a class where the clone is expanded.

TRBJ2-5 TRBD1 TRBV2 14 . TGTGCCAGCAGCATGGGACAGGTCGGAGAGACCCAGTACTTC CASSMGQVGETQYF
TRBJ2-1 . TRBV19 13 . TGTGCCAGTAATCGGGGATCATACAATGAGCAGTTCTTC CASNRGSYNEQFF
TRBJ2-7 TRBD1 TRBV27 14 . TGTGCCAGCAGACAGGACAGGGTTGCCTACGAGCAGTACTTC CASRQDRVAYEQYF
TRBJ2-2 TRBD1 TRBV5-1 15 . TGCGCCAGCAGCTTAGGGACAGGACCCACCGGGGAGCTGTTTTTT CASSLGTGPTGELFF
TRBJ1-1 TRBD1 TRBV28 15 . TGTGCCAGCAGTTTATTATCAGGGGGAGACACTGAAGCTTTCTTT CASSLLSGGDTEAFF
TRBJ2-7 . TRBV5-1 15 . TGCGCCAGCAGCGGATCGACAGGAATCTCCTACGAGCAGTACTTC CASSGSTGISYEQYF
TRBJ1-5 . TRBV5-6 13 . TGTGCCAGCAGCTCGGGGGGCCGTCAGCCCCAGCATTTT CASSSGGRQPQHF
TRBJ1-1 . TRBV5-1 17 . TGCGCCAGCAGCTTGTTCACCTCGGGAGAAGTGAACACTGAAGCTTTCTTT CASSLFTSGEVNTEAFF
TRBJ2-7 TRBD2 TRBV15 19 . TGTGCCACCAGCAGCGACGGACTAGCGGGGGGGCCGAATATCTACGAGCAGTACTTC CATSSDGLAGGPNIYEQYF
TRBJ2-5 TRBD1 TRBV28 16 . TGTGCCAGCAGAAGAACAGGGGGCGCGGGGGAAGAGACCCAGTACTTC CASRRTGGAGEETQYF
TRBJ2-1 . TRBV30 14 . TGTGCCTGGAGAGTGGGGAGCTCCTACAATGAGCAGTTCTTC CAWRVGSSYNEQFF
TRBJ2-1 . TRBV19 16 . TGTGCCAGTAGTATTCGACAGGGAGGAAGCTACAATGAGCAGTTCTTC CASSIRQGGSYNEQFF
TRBJ1-1 TRBD1 TRBV7-8 13 . TGTGCCAGCAGCGGAGGGACAGGGACGGGAGCTTTCTTT CASSGGTGTGAFF
TRBJ1-1 . TRBV19 13 . TGTGCCAGTAGAGGGGATCTGAACACTGAAGCTTTCTTT CASRGDLNTEAFF
TRBJ1-2 . TRBV18 13 . TGTGCCAGCTCAATCGGGACGGGGGATGGCTACACCTTC CASSIGTGDGYTF
TRBJ2-1 TRBD2 TRBV7-2 17 . TGTGCCAGCAGACCTCCCGGGACTAGCGGGAGCTACAATGAGCAGTTCTTC CASRPPGTSGSYNEQFF
TRBJ1-2 . TRBV28 14 . TGTGCCAGCAGGCCGGGACACGGACCCTATGGCTACACCTTC CASRPGHGPYGYTF
TRBJ1-3 TRBD1 TRBV28 18 . TGTGCCAGCAGCCTAATCCCCTTTGACAGGGGGGCTGGAAACACCATATATTTT CASSLIPFDRGAGNTIYF
TRBJ2-3 . TRBV5-6 15 . TGTGCCAGCAGCTACAGGGTATGGTACACAGATACGCAGTATTTT CASSYRVWYTDTQYF
TRBJ2-7 . TRBV9 14 . TGTGCCAGCAGCGTATCTCTCAACAACTACGAGCAGTACTTC CASSVSLNNYEQYF
TRBJ2-3 TRBD2 TRBV9 15 . TGTGCCAGCAGCGTGGGGGGGTTATACACAGATACGCAGTATTTT CASSVGGLYTDTQYF
TRBJ1-4 . TRBV11-2 15 . TGTGCCAGCAGCCAGGGCGGGGGATGGAATGAAAAACTGTTTTTT CASSQGGGWNEKLFF
TRBJ1-2 . TRBV28 13 . TGTGCCAGCAGTTTCTCGGACAGCTATGGCTACACCTTC CASSFSDSYGYTF
TRBJ2-1 TRBD1 TRBV7-3 15 . TGTGCCAGCAGCTTCAACAGGGGATATTACAATGAGCAGTTCTTC CASSFNRGYYNEQFF
TRBJ1-1 . TRBV5-1 15 . TGCGCCAGCAGCTGGGGGGAAGCCATGAACACTGAAGCTTTCTTT CASSWGEAMNTEAFF
TRBJ1-1 . TRBV11-2 14 . TGTGCCAGCAGCCGGAACAGGGAGCCCACTGAAGCTTTCTTT CASSRNREPTEAFF
TRBJ2-5 . TRBV15 14 . TGTGCCACCAGCTCCCAGGGGGGAGACGAGACCCAGTACTTC CATSSQGGDETQYF
TRBJ1-1 . TRBV5-1 14 . TGCGCCAGCAGCTTGGGAGGACTATACACTGAAGCTTTCTTT CASSLGGLYTEAFF
TRBJ1-1 . TRBV9 14 . TGTGCCAGCAGCCCCCGCGTGGGGGCGACTGAAGCTTTCTTT CASSPRVGATEAFF
TRBJ2-7 . TRBV2 14 . TGTGCCAGTGCTAGGACAGACCATAACTACGAGCAGTACTTC CASARTDHNYEQYF
TRBJ2-1 TRBD1 TRBV7-9 16 . TGTGCCAGCAGCGAACCGCCCGGGACAGTGTTGGAAGAGCAGTTCTTC CASSEPPGTVLEEQFF
TRBJ2-3 TRBD1 TRBV7-9 16 . TGTGCCAGCCGAACACAGGGGGCATTCCAGACAGATACGCAGTATTTT CASRTQGAFQTDTQYF
TRBJ2-2 . TRBV4-1 16 . TGCGCCAGCAGCCAAGGGGGAGGTTTGAACACCGGGGAGCTGTTTTTT CASSQGGGLNTGELFF
TRBJ1-1 . TRBV18 14 . TGTGCCAGTGGGTGGGCATACGTATACACTGAAGCTTTCTTT CASGWAYVYTEAFF
TRBJ2-3 TRBD2 TRBV5-6 13 . TGTGCCAGCAGCTTGGGCTTCCGGGACTACACGTATTTT CASSLGFRDYTYF
TRBJ2-3 . TRBV28 16 . TGTGCCAGCAGTCCGATCGGACACTCGAGCACAGATACGCAGTATTTT CASSPIGHSSTDTQYF
TRBJ1-2 . TRBV5-1 13 . TGCGCCAGCAGCTTATTACAGGGCTATGGCTACACCTTC CASSLLQGYGYTF
TRBJ2-1 TRBD1 TRBV19 13 . TGTGCCAGTAGTAGGGGACAGGGAGCGGAGCAGTTCTTC CASSRGQGAEQFF
TRBJ2-5 . TRBV19 13 . TGTGCCAGCCGCCTAGGGGCTCGGGAGACCCAGTACTTC CASRLGARETQYF
TRBJ2-5 . TRBV9 14 . TGTGCCAGCAGCGTAGAAGCCTTCCAAGAGACCCAGTACTTC CASSVEAFQETQYF
TRBJ1-3 . TRBV6-5 11 . TGTGCCAGCTCCACTGGAAACACCATATATTTT CASSTGNTIYF
TRBJ1-1 . TRBV29-1 15 . TGCAGCGTTGAAGGTGGGGCAGGGGCTAACACTGAAGCTTTCTTT CSVEGGAGANTEAFF
TRBJ1-2 . TRBV29-1 13 once TGCAGCGTTGAAGGGTCGGTGTGGAGCGGCTACACCTTC CSVEGSVWSGYTF
TRBJ2-7 TRBD2 TRBV7-8 18 . TGTGCCAGCAGCTTAGAACTAGCGGGGGGAGATCCAACCTACGAGCAGTACTTC CASSLELAGGDPTYEQYF